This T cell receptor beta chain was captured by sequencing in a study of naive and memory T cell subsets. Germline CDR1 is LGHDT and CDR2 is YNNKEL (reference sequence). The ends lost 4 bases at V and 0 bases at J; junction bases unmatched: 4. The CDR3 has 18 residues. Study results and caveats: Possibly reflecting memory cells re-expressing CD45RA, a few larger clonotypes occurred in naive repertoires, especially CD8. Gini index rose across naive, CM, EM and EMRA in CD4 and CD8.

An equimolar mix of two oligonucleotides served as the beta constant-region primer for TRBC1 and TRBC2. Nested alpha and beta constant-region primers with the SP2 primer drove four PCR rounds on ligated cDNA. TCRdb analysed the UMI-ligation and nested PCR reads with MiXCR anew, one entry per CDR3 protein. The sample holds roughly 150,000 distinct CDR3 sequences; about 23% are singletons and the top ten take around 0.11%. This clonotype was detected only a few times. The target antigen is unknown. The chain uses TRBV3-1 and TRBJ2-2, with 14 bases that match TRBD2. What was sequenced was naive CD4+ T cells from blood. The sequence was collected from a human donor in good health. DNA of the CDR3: TGTGCCAGCAGCCCTTCGGGACTAGCGGGAGCGAACACCGGGGAGCTGTTTTTT. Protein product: CASSPSGLAGANTGELFF.